This TCR beta chain was found in a study of blood T cell repertoires in COVID-19 (dated by TCRdb to the early 2020s). About the investigation overall: Collaborator samples came from the United States, Italy and Spain and covered acute and convalescent phases of COVID-19. A de-identified subject ID, COVID-19 status, age in years and sex were almost always included in the sample metadata. The samples were drawn from two sources: the first 160 participants of the ongoing ImmuneRACE study, and about 1,300 subjects contributed by 6 global collaborators. A freely available public database, intended as a resource for researchers studying the immune response to SARS-CoV-2, is where the repertoires were released. Where available, HLA class I and class II types were obtained from metadata supplied by the sample provider rather than from assay-based typing. The prospective study material was composed of cDNA or gDNA derived from T cells, B-cell-depleted T cells, or PBMCs. The dataset comprised deeply sampled blood TCRbeta repertoires from subjects exposed to, actively infected with, or recovered from COVID-19.

The immunoSEQ Assay, a bias-controlled multiplex PCR, was used to amplify TCRbeta CDR3 regions from genomic DNA. As for the authors' bioinformatics: The number of nucleated cells in each sample was estimated by amplification of reference gene primers within the assay. To quantify the absolute abundance of each unique TCRbeta CDR3 rearrangement, sequence reads were collapsed and filtered. For each sample, productive Simpson clonality was calculated as the square root of Simpson's diversity index across productive rearrangements. The clones in this table, taken by TCRdb from immuneACCESS, are in-frame only. Not every clone is retained; where verified, under half of the shortfall comes from an unresolved V gene, and the cause of the rest is unknown. V and J calls plus clone size are reproduced from that table; the DNA served to infer D and trimming. The sample has tens of thousands of clones on record, roughly 89% of them singletons. About 2% of the sample belongs to the ten largest clones.

Whole blood was collected in K2EDTA tubes by collaborating institutions according to the institutions' own protocols. For TCRbeta analysis, collaborator samples were shipped as frozen whole blood, as isolated PBMCs, or as DNA extracted from either sample type. Study-level results and caveats: The quantity of clinical and demographic metadata differed by source and by participant and was supplied without curation.

The CDR3, cysteine through phenylalanine, is 15 amino acids long. This entry keeps only the CDR3 DNA: 45 bases, framed from base 1. CDR1 is given as SGHRS and CDR2 as YFSETQ, both from the germline V gene. Between the V and J ends, shortened by 0 bases and 8 bases respectively, the junction contains 12 bases. As to this clone: The antigen this receptor binds is unknown. There are no base qualities to consult, and no much larger clone falls within one base.

The source material was peripheral blood. The sequence joins TRBV5-1 to TRBJ1-6; the D segment could be TRBD1, given 6 matching bases. The clonotype was recovered from a woman aged 45-65 years in a cohort sampled during active COVID-19. CDR3 reads: CASSLVGQRYSPLHF. The DNA sequence is as follows: TGCGCCAGCAGCTTGGTCGGACAGAGGTATTCACCCCTCCACTTT. Joined to the reference TRBV5-1 and TRBJ1-6 proteins, this CDR3 gives the full variable domain: KAGVTQTPRYLIKTRGQQVTLSCSPISGHRSVSWYQQTPGQGLQFLFEYFSETQRNKGNFPGRFSGRQFSNSRSEMNVSTLELGDSALYLCASSLVGQRYSPLHFGNGTRLTVT.